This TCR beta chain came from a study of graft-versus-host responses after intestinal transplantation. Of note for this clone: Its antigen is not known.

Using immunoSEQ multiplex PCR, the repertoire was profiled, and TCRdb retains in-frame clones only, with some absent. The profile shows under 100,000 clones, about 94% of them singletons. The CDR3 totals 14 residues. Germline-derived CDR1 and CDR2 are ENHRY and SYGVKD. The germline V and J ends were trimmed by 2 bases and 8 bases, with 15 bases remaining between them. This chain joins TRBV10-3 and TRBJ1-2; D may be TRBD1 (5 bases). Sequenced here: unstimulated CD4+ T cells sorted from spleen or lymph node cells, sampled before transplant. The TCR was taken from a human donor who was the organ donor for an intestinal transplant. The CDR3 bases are TGTGCCATCAGTGAGGATCCAGGGCCCGGGGGCTACACCTTC. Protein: CAISEDPGPGGYTF.